The source of this T cell receptor (beta chain) is a study of Ad26.COV2.S vaccination and SARS-CoV-2 variants. Study-wide context: Recipients of Ad26.COV2.S got it intramuscularly, once or twice 56 days apart.

Points from the study as a whole: Substantial response breadth was reportedly seen for spike-specific CD8+ and CD4+ T cells after vaccination.

Sequencing used immunoSEQ multiplex PCR; TCRdb keeps in-frame clones, though not all of them. This table has hundreds of thousands of clones, 75% to 90% appearing once. As regards this clone: Its target is unknown.

Regarding treatment: around 19 received Ad26.COV2.S at low or high dose, single or two shots; a few received placebo; per-sample allocation not given. Samples were taken on day 63 after the first vaccine or placebo injection. The CDR3 contains 13 residues. V lost 6 bases, J lost 5 bases, and 11 bases lay in between. The chain carries TRBV12-3 or TRBV12-4 and TRBJ1-5; no firm D call. The source material was peripheral blood, sampled in a trial of Ad26.COV2.S vaccine versus placebo. This clonotype was obtained from a person aged 18 to 59 who received the Ad26.COV2.S COVID-19 vaccine or a placebo. The CDR3: CASSSHRDQPQHF. CDR3 nucleotide sequence: TGTGCCAGCAGCTCGCATCGGGATCAGCCCCAGCATTTT.